The 8 T cell receptor beta chains in this list originate from one sample, sequenced in a study of regulatory T cells in long-lasting Graves disease. Sample time point: newly diagnosed GD, antithyroid drugs for less than 3 months. The TCR library was prepared using RNA isolated from PBMCs. Building of the TCR beta libraries involved iRepertoire HTBI primers and Arm-PCR of CDR3 regions. TCRdb fed the multiplex PCR reads into MiXCR, producing one record per CDR3 protein. Counted here are under 500,000 distinct CDR3 sequences, roughly 15% occurring once; the ten biggest clones make up approximately 11%. In addition, the sample was reused for a study of T cells in Graves' hyperthyroidism and ophthalmopathy.

This specimen was peripheral blood mononuclear cells (PBMCs), taken at new diagnosis, from a patient treated with antithyroid drugs. These receptors were obtained from a woman in her twenties or thirties with Graves disease.

Many counts were recorded for this clonotype. V usage is TRBV6-5 and J usage is TRBJ1-1; D is perhaps TRBD1 (5 bases). V was pared by 2 bases and J by 1 base, with 11 bases between. Germline V gene lookup returns CDR1 MNHEY and CDR2 SVGAGI. There are 15 residues in the CDR3. CDR3 coding DNA: TGTGCCAGCAGTTACCCGATGACAGCGAACACTGAAGCTTTCTTT. As protein: CASSYPMTANTEAFF.

This clonotype was counted many times. The V and J genes are TRBV20-1 and TRBJ2-7, with D perhaps TRBD1 (5 bases). Germline-derived CDR1 and CDR2 are DFQATT and SNEGSKA (reference sequence). This CDR3 contains 14 residues. Between the trimmed V and J ends, which lost 0 bases and 2 bases, there was a span of 11 bases. The CDR3 here is CSARDVAGTYEQYF. CDR3 DNA: TGCAGTGCTAGAGATGTGGCAGGGACCTACGAGCAGTACTTC.

This clonotype was observed a handful of times. The chain has TRBV7-2 and TRBJ2-5; D assignment may be TRBD1 or TRBD2 (5 bases each). The CDR3 is 16 amino acids. Trimming pared 1 base from V and 2 bases from J, leaving 14 bases between. Per germline, CDR1 SGHTA and CDR2 FQGNSA. The chain's CDR3 is CASSLEYLGAQETQYF. Here the CDR3 DNA reads TGTGCCAGCAGCTTAGAATACCTCGGGGCACAAGAGACCCAGTACTTC.

This clonotype showed up many times. V is TRBV12-3 or TRBV12-4 and J is TRBJ2-3, with D uncertain. V was trimmed by 6 bases and J by 6 bases, leaving 22 bases between them. This CDR3 contains 16 residues. This chain's CDR3 is CASSPLSPSPGDTQYF. The CDR3 DNA reads as TGTGCCAGCAGCCCACTATCCCCGAGTCCCGGGGATACGCAGTATTTT.

As concerns this clonotype: This clone may be a read error of a much larger clone one base away. V is TRBV2 and J is TRBJ2-1, with TRBD2 identical over 7 bases. J lost 15 bases, V lost 0 bases, and 5 bases had no gene match. The CDR3 is 12 residues long. The germline gives CDR1 SNHLY, CDR2 FYNNEI. CDR3 in DNA: TGTGCCAGCAGTGAAGCTTATACGGGGGGGTTCTTC. Its translation is CASSEAYTGGFF.

About this clonotype itself: One junction end does not reproduce the germline sequence, and a read error may be involved. The chain is built from TRBV5-1 and TRBJ2-7, with 9 nucleotides matching TRBD1. Germline-derived CDR1 and CDR2 are SGHRS and YFSETQ. The CDR3 length is 16 residues. Here the CDR3 reads CASSLAAGQGEYGQYF. The CDR3 DNA is TGCGCCAGCAGCTTGGCCGCGGGACAGGGAGAGTACGGGCAGTACTTC.

This clonotype came up many times. The chain uses TRBV5-1 and TRBJ1-1; the D is unclear. The germline CDR1 and CDR2 sequences are SGHRS and YFSETQ. CDR3 length: 14 amino acids. The V end lost 0 bases, the J end lost 3 bases, and 9 bases lay between the germline ends. CDR3: CASSLAGFDTEAFF. CDR3 sequence (DNA): TGCGCCAGCAGCTTGGCGGGGTTTGACACTGAAGCTTTCTTT.

Points on this clonotype: A much larger clone differs by one base, so this may be a read error. Since no conserved phenylalanine or tryptophan closes the CDR3, a read error is the likely cause. The chain carries TRBV20-1 and TRBJ2-7; D remains unclear. CDR1 is DFQATT and CDR2 is SNEGSKA in the germline V gene (reference sequence). V lost 5 bases and J 6 bases, leaving 8 bases between the germline ends. The CDR3 runs to 10 residues. The CDR3 protein is CSAGWREQYS. DNA of the CDR3: TGCAGTGCTGGTTGGCGCGAGCAGTACTCC.